Listed below are T cell receptor beta chains from one sample, sequenced in a study of immune evolution from preneoplasia to lung adenocarcinoma. Method: immunoSEQ multiplex PCR; TCRdb's copy keeps in-frame clones and lacks some. This sample has 23,000 or so clones, with approximately 71% found just once. The sequenced material came from FFPE invasive lung adenocarcinoma tissue. Receptors originate from a person in their sixties with lung adenocarcinoma. CDR3s include the opening cysteine and the closing phenylalanine or tryptophan. The D gene is left open where the match is weak. Clone size appears in some rows only: once, few, many, or a class for an expanded clone.

j_gene	abundance	d_gene	v_gene	CDR3nt	CDR3aa
TRBJ2-1	NA	TRBD2	TRBV2	TGTGCCAGCGCCCTGGGACTAGCGGGAGCCAGTGAGCAGTTCTTC	CASALGLAGASEQFF
TRBJ2-7	NA	NA	TRBV2	TGTGCCAGCAGAGGGGGTAATCACGGGGACGAGCAGTACTTC	CASRGGNHGDEQYF
TRBJ1-2	NA	NA	TRBV25-1	TGTGCCAGCAGTGAATCCGGGACTCTCGGCGGCTACACCTTC	CASSESGTLGGYTF
TRBJ2-1	NA	TRBD2	TRBV7-2	TGTGCCAGCAGCTTCGGGAGGCAGCTTAATGAGCAGTTCTTC	CASSFGRQLNEQFF
TRBJ1-1	few	NA	TRBV6-5	TGTGCCAGCAGTTCCCACAGGGACACTGAAGCTTTCTTT	CASSSHRDTEAFF
TRBJ1-2	NA	NA	TRBV18	TGTGCCAGCTCACCAACCCCGAACAGTGGCTACACCTTC	CASSPTPNSGYTF
TRBJ1-5	NA	NA	TRBV18	TGTGCCAGCTCACCGGGAGACGATAGCAATCAGCCCCAGCATTTT	CASSPGDDSNQPQHF
TRBJ1-2	few	TRBD1	TRBV5-1	TGCGCCAGCACCCCCGGGACAGGGCCCTATGGCTACACCTTC	CASTPGTGPYGYTF
TRBJ2-3	NA	NA	TRBV18	TGTGCCAGCTCACAACGGGTGGGAGATACGCAGTATTTT	CASSQRVGDTQYF
TRBJ2-7	NA	TRBD1	TRBV11-3	TGTGCCAGCAGCTCCACAGGGGTGAGCGAGCAGTACTTC	CASSSTGVSEQYF
TRBJ2-1	few	NA	TRBV5-4	TGTGCCAGCAGCTGGGGTCAGGGGGGAACCTACAATGAGCAGTTCTTC	CASSWGQGGTYNEQFF
TRBJ2-1	NA	NA	TRBV18	TGTGCCAGCTCACCATATGTCCGAACCAATGAGCAGTTCTTC	CASSPYVRTNEQFF
TRBJ1-1	few	NA	TRBV7-2	TGTGCCAGCAGCTTATCAGGAAACACTGAAGCTTTCTTT	CASSLSGNTEAFF
TRBJ1-2	NA	NA	TRBV5-4	TGTGCCAGCAGCTCGGACCCGATCGGCTATGGCTACACCTTC	CASSSDPIGYGYTF
TRBJ2-2	NA	TRBD1	TRBV11-3	TGTGCCAGCAGCCTAGGGGGCGCGGGCACCGGGGAGCTGTTTTTT	CASSLGGAGTGELFF
TRBJ2-2	NA	NA	TRBV18	TGTGCCAGCTCACGGGAACAGGGCAGCGTCACCGGGGAGCTGTTTTTT	CASSREQGSVTGELFF
TRBJ2-1	NA	TRBD2	TRBV7-9	TGTGCCAGCAGCCCGGCGGGAGGTCCCTACAATGAGCAGTTCTTC	CASSPAGGPYNEQFF
TRBJ2-7	NA	NA	TRBV18	TGTGCCAGCGTCCGAACAGGGTCTGGCTACGAGCAGTACTTC	CASVRTGSGYEQYF
TRBJ2-5	few	NA	TRBV18	TGTGCCAGCTCATCGCAAGAGACCCAGTACTTC	CASSSQETQYF
TRBJ2-1	NA	NA	TRBV5-1	TGCGCCAGCAGGTCCGAAGGGCGAAATGAGCAGTTCTTC	CASRSEGRNEQFF
TRBJ2-7	NA	TRBD2	TRBV6-1	TGTGCCAGCTGTACTAGCGGGACCACCTACGAGCAGTACTTC	CASCTSGTTYEQYF